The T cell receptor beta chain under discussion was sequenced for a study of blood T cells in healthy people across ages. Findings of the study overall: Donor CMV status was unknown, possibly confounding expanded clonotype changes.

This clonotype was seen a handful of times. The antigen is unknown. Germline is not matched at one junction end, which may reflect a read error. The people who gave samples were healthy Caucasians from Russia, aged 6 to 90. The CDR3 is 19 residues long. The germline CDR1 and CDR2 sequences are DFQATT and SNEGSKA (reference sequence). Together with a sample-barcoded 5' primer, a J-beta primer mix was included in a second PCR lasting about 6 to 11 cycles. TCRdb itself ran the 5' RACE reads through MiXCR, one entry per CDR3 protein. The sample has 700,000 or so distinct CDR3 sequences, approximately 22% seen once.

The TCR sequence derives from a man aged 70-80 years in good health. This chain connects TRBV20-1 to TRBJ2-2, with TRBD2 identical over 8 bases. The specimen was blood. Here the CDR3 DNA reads TGCAGTGCTCGCCAGTTAGGACGGGGGGGGAGCCTAAACACCGGGGAGCTGCTTTTT. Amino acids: CSARQLGRGGSLNTGELLF.